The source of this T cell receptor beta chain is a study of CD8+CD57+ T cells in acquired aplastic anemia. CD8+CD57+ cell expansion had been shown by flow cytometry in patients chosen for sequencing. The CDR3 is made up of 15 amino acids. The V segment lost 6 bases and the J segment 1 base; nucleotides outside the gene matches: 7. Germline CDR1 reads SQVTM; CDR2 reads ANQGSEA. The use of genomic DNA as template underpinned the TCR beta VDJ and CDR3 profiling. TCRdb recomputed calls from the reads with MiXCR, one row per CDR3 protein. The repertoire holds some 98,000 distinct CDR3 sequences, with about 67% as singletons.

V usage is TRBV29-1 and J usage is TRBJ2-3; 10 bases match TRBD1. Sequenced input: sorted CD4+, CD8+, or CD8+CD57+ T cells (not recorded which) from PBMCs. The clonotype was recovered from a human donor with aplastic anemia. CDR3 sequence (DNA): TGCAGCGTGACTAGACAGGGGGCAGGCACAGATACGCAGTATTTT. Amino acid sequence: CSVTRQGAGTDTQYF.